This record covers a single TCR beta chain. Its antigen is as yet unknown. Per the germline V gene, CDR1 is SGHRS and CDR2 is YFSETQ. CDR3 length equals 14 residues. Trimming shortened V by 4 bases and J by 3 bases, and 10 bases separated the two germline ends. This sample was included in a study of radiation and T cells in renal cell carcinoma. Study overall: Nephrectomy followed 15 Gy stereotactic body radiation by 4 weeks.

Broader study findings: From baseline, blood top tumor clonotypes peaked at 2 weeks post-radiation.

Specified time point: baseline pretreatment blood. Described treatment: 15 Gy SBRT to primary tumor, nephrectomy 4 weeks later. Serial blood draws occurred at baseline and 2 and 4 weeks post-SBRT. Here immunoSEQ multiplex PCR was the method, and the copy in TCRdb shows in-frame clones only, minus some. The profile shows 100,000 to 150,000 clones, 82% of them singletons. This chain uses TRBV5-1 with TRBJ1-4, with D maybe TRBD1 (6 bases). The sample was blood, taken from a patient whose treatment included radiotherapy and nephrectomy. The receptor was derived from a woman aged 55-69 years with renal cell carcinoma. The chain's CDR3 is CASSKDSSNEKLFF. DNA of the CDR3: TGCGCCAGCAGCAAGGACAGTTCTAATGAAAAACTGTTTTTT.